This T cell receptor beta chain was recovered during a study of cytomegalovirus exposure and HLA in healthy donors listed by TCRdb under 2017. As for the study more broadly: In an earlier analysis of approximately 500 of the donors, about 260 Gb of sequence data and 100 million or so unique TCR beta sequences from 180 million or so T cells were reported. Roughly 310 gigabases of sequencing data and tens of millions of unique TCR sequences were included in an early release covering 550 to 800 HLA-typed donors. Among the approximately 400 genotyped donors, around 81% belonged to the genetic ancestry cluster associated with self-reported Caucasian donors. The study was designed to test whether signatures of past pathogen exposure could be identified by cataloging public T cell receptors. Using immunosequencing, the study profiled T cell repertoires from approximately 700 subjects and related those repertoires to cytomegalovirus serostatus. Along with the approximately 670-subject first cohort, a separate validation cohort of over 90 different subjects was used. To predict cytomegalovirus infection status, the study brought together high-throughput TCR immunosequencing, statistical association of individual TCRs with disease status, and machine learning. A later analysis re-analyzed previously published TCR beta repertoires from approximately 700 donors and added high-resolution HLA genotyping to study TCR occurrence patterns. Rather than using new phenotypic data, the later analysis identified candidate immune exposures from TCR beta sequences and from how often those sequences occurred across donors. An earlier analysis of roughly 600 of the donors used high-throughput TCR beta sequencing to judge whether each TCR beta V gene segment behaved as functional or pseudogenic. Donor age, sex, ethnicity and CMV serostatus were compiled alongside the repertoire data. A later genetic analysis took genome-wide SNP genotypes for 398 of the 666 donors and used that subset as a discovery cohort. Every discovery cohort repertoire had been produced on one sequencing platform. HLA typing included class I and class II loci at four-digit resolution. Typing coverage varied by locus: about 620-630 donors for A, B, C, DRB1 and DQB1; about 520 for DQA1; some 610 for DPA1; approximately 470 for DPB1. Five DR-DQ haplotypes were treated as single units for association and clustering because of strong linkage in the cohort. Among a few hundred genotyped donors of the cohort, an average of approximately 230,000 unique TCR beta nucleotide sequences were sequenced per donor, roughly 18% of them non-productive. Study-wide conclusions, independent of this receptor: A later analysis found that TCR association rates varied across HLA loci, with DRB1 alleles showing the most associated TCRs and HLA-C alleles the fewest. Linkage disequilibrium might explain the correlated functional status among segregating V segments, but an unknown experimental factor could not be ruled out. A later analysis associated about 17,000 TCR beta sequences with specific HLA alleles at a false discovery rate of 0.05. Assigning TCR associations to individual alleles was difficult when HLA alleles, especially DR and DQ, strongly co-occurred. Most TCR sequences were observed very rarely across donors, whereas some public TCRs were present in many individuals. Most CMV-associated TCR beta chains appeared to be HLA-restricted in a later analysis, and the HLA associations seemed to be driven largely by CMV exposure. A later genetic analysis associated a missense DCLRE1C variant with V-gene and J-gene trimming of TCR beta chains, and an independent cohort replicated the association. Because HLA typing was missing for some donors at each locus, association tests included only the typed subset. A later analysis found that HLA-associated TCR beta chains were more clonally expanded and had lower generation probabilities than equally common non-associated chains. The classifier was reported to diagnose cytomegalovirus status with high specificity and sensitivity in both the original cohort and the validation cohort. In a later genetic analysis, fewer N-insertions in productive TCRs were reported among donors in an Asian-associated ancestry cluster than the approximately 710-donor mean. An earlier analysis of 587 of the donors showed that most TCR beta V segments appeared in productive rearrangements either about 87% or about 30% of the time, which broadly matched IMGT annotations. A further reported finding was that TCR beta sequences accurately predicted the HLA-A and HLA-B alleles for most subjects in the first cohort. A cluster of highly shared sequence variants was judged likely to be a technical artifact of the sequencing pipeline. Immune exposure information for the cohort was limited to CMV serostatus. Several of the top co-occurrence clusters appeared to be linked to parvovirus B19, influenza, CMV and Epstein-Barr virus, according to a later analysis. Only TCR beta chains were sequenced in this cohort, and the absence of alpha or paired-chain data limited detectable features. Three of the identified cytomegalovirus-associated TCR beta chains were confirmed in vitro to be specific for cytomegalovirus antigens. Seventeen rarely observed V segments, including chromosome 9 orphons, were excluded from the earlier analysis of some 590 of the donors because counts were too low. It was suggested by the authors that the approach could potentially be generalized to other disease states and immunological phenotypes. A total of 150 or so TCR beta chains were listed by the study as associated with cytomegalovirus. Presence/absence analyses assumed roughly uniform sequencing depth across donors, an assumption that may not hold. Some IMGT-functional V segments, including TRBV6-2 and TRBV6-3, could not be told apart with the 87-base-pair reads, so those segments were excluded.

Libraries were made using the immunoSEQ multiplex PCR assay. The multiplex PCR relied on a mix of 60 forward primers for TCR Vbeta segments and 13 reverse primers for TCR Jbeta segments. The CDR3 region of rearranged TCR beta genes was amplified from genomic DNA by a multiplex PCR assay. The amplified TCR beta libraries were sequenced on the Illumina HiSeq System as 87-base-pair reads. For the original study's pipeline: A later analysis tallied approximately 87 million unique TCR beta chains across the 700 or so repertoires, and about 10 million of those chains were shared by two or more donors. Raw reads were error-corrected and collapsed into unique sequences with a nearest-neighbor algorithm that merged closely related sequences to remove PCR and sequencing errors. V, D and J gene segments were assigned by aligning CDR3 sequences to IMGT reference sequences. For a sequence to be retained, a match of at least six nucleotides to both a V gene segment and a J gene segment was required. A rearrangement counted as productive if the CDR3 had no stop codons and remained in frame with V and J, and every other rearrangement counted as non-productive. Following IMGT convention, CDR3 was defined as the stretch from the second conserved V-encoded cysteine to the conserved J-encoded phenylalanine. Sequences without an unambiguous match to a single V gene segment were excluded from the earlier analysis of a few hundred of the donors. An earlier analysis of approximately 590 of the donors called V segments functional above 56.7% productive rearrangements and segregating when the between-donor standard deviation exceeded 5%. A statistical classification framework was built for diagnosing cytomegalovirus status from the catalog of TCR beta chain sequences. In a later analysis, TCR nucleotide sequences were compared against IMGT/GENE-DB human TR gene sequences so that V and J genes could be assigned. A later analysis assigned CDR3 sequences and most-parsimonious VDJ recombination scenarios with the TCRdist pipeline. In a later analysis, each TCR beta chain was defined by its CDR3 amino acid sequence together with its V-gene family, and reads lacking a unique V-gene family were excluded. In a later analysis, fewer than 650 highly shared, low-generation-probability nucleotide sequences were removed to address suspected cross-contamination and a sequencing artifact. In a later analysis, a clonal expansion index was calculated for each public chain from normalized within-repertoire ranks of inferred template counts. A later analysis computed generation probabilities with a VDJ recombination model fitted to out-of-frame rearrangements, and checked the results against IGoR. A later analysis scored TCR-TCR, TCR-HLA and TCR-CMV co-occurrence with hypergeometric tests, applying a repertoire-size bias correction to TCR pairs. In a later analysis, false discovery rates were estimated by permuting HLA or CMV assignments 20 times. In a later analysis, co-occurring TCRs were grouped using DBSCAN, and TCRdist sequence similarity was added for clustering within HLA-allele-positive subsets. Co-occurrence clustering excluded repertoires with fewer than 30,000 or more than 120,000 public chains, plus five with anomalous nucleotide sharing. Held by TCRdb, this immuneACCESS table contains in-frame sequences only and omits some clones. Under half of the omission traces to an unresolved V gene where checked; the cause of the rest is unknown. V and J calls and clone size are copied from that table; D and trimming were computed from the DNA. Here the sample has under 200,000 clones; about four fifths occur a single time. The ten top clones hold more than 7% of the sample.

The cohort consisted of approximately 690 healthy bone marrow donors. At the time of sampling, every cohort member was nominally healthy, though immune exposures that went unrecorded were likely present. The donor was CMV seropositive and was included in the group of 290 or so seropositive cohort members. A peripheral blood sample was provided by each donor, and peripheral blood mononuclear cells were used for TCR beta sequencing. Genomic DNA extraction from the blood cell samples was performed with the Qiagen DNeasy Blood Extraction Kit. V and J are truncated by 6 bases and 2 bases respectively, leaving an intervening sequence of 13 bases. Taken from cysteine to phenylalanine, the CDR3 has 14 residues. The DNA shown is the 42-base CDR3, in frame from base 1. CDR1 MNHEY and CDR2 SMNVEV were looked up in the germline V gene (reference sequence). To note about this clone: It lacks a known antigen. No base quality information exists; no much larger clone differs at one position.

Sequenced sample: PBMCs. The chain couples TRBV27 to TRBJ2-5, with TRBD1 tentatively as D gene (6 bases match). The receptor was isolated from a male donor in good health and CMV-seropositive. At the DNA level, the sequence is TGTGCCAGCAGCAGGGGTACTATTCAAGAGACCCAGTACTTC. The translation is CASSRGTIQETQYF.